A selection of T cell receptor beta chains follows, all from one sample in a study of T cell repertoires in cytomegalovirus infection. No cognate antigen is known for these TCRs. Using its own MiXCR run on the reads, TCRdb lists one record per CDR3 protein. The sample holds roughly 800,000 distinct CDR3 sequences, about 29% seen once. This specimen was cultured CD8+ T cells from PBMCs, taken from culture after CMV antigen stimulation. The receptors stem from a human donor in good health (CMV status not recorded). Some clones in this sample may be carry-over from other donors' samples. CDR3s include the opening cysteine and the closing phenylalanine or tryptophan. D genes are given only for firm matches. Not all rows give a size; the values are once, few, many and, for expanded clones, a class.

TGTGCCACCAGCGTACGGACAGGAGGCACAGATACGCAGTATTTT CATSVRTGGTDTQYF TRBV15 TRBD1 TRBJ2-3 few
TGTGCCAGCAGTTTCGGGGGGGAGGTTGAGACCCAGTACTTC CASSFGGEVETQYF TRBV27 TRBD2 TRBJ2-5 few
TGTGCCAGCAGGTTATTGGGTGAGGTGACCCAGTACTTC CASRLLGEVTQYF TRBV27 . TRBJ2-5 .
TGTGCCACCAGTGAATCCATTCACAATGAGCAGTTCTTC CATSESIHNEQFF TRBV24-1 . TRBJ2-1 few
TGTGCCAGCAGTGGGGGCGACAGGGGCGAAGACATTCAGTACTTC CASSGGDRGEDIQYF TRBV7-9 TRBD1 TRBJ2-4 many
TGTGCCAGCAGGCGAGAGTCACCCCTCCACTTT CASRRESPLHF TRBV6-2/TRBV6-3 . TRBJ1-6 few
TGTGCCAGCAGTCCCGGGGCGCACCTACGGAATGAAAAACTGTTTTTT CASSPGAHLRNEKLFF TRBV27 . TRBJ1-4 .
TGTGCCAGCAGCTTAGATCCCTCGGGTAATTCACCCCTCCACTTT CASSLDPSGNSPLHF TRBV7-9 . TRBJ1-6 few
TGTGCCAGCAGCAGGACAGGCGGACAGCCCCAGCATTTT CASSRTGGQPQHF TRBV7-2 TRBD1 TRBJ1-5 .
TGTGCCAGCAGTTGGACAGGGGGGAGCAACTATGGCTACACCTTC CASSWTGGSNYGYTF TRBV28 TRBD1 TRBJ1-2 .
TGTGCCAGCAGCTTTGTCGGACAACCCTTCGGCAACACTGAAGCTTTCTTT CASSFVGQPFGNTEAFF TRBV5-6 . TRBJ1-1 .
TGTGCCAGCAGTGAGGGCAGCATGAACACTGAAGCTTTCTTT CASSEGSMNTEAFF TRBV2 . TRBJ1-1 .
TGTGCCAGCAGCTTCGGCAGGCCTTCGGATGAGCAGTTCTTC CASSFGRPSDEQFF TRBV7-6 . TRBJ2-1 many
TGCGCCAGCAGCATCCTAGCGGGGGGGGGTTACAATGAGCAGTTCTTC CASSILAGGGYNEQFF TRBV5-1 TRBD2 TRBJ2-1 .
TGTGCCAGCAGTTTAATCAACCCCAACACTGAAGCTTTCTTT CASSLINPNTEAFF TRBV12-3/TRBV12-4 . TRBJ1-1 few
TGTGCCAGCAGGACCCGGGACGGTACGATTGCGTCGAACACCGGGGAGCTGTTTTTT CASRTRDGTIASNTGELFF TRBV12-3/TRBV12-4 . TRBJ2-2 .
TGTGCCAGCAGCTTCTCGACAGGGGGCGACACCGGGGAGCTGTTTTTT CASSFSTGGDTGELFF TRBV7-2 TRBD1 TRBJ2-2 many
TGTGCCAGCAGTGAAGCATGGACAGTTTCTGGGGCCAACGTCCTGACTTTC CASSEAWTVSGANVLTF TRBV2 . TRBJ2-6 few
TGTGCCAGCAGCTTAGCGTGGTCGGCGAACACTGAAGCTTTCTTT CASSLAWSANTEAFF TRBV7-8 . TRBJ1-1 few
TGTGCCAGTAGTATAGGGGGACGAGGTCGGGAGCAGTTCTTC CASSIGGRGREQFF TRBV19 . TRBJ2-1 few
TGTGCCAGCAGTTCGCTAAGGACAGGGACCTACGAGCAGTACTTC CASSSLRTGTYEQYF TRBV12-3/TRBV12-4 TRBD1 TRBJ2-7 .
TGTGCCAGCGGAGTGACAGGGGCCTCGGCCTACACCTTC CASGVTGASAYTF TRBV6-1 TRBD1 TRBJ1-2 .
TGTGCCTGGAGTGGGGGACTATTTCACTACGAGCAGTACTTC CAWSGGLFHYEQYF TRBV30 TRBD2 TRBJ2-7 .
TGTGCCAGCACAGGGACAAGCAACATTCAGTACTTC CASTGTSNIQYF TRBV27 . TRBJ2-4 .
TGTGCCAGTAGTCCGTTTGACAGCGGGGTTTACAATGAGCAGTTCTTC CASSPFDSGVYNEQFF TRBV19 TRBD2 TRBJ2-1 .
TGTGCCAGCATTCCCCTGACCTGGATTACGAACACCGGGGAGCTGTTTTTT CASIPLTWITNTGELFF TRBV6-1 . TRBJ2-2 few
TGTGCCATCAGTGAGTCGCGACAGGATAATTCACCCCTCCACTTT CAISESRQDNSPLHF TRBV10-3 . TRBJ1-6 .
TGTGCCAGCAGCCCGCCCCCTGGGGACGGGGCCAACGTCCTGACTTTC CASSPPPGDGANVLTF TRBV14 . TRBJ2-6 many
TGTGCCAGCTCACCCGGAGGACAGGGTAGTCATCAGCCCCAGCATTTT CASSPGGQGSHQPQHF TRBV18 TRBD1 TRBJ1-5 few
TGTGCCAGCAGTGCCTCTTATTTAGCGGGGGATCGGGATGAGCAGTTCTTC CASSASYLAGDRDEQFF TRBV6-6 TRBD2 TRBJ2-1 .
TGTGCCAGCAACCGGGGACAGGGGACCAATGAGCAGTTCTTC CASNRGQGTNEQFF TRBV5-6 TRBD1 TRBJ2-1 .
TGCGCCAGCAGTCCACGACAGGGCCATGAGCAGTTCTTC CASSPRQGHEQFF TRBV4-3 TRBD1 TRBJ2-1 few
TGTGCCAGCAGCCGTCGACAGGCCGGGGAGTACGAGCAGTACTTC CASSRRQAGEYEQYF TRBV7-9 . TRBJ2-7 .
TGCAGTGCTGGGGGACAGAGGGGAAACACCATATATTTT CSAGGQRGNTIYF TRBV20-1 TRBD1 TRBJ1-3 .
TGTGCCAGCAGTGTGCGCAGGGTGTCCTCTGCTTGGTCCTACGAGCAGTACTTC CASSVRRVSSAWSYEQYF TRBV2 . TRBJ2-7 .
TGTGCCAGCAGTGGTGCTTGGTATGCGTCCTATGGCTACACCTTC CASSGAWYASYGYTF TRBV25-1 . TRBJ1-2 .
TGTGCCAGCAGACCGTTAGCGGGGACATCCACAGATACGCAGTATTTT CASRPLAGTSTDTQYF TRBV7-6 TRBD2 TRBJ2-3 .
TGTGCCAGCAGCTTGGCCGAAATCCTGGGGGAGGATGAGCAGTTCTTC CASSLAEILGEDEQFF TRBV5-6 . TRBJ2-1 .
TGTGCCAGCAGCCTTCCGGCTAGCGGGGTGGAGACCCAGTACTTC CASSLPASGVETQYF TRBV3-1 TRBD2 TRBJ2-5 .
TGTGCCAGCAGCCCAGATCTGGTAGCACCCCTCCACTTT CASSPDLVAPLHF TRBV7-2 . TRBJ1-6 few
TGTGCCACCGGTCCTGGGGCCAACGTCCTGACTTTC CATGPGANVLTF TRBV7-3 . TRBJ2-6 once
TGTGCCAGCAGCCCGGAGGGACCCCCTTGGGATGGCTACACCTTC CASSPEGPPWDGYTF TRBV5-5 . TRBJ1-2 few
TGTGCCCAGGGGAGCGCGACAAACCATTACAATGAGCAGTTCTTC CAQGSATNHYNEQFF TRBV2 . TRBJ2-1 .
TGTGCCAGCAGCTTAGAAAGGAATTACCCTGAAGCTTTCTTT CASSLERNYPEAFF TRBV7-2 . TRBJ1-1 many
TGTGCCAGCAGCGCTTCTGTCGCTGAAGCTTTCTTT CASSASVAEAFF TRBV3-1 . TRBJ1-1 few
TGTGCCAGCAGTTACTCGCGACACCAGGGTGGTGGCTACACCTTC CASSYSRHQGGGYTF TRBV6-2/TRBV6-3 . TRBJ1-2 .
TGTGCCAGCAGTTACTCGAACCTAGCCACCTACGAGCAGTACTTC CASSYSNLATYEQYF TRBV6-2/TRBV6-3 . TRBJ2-7 .
TGTGCCAGCAGCTTCGACATTTACGAGCAGTACTTC CASSFDIYEQYF TRBV7-6 . TRBJ2-7 few
TGTGCCAGCAGCTTAGCCCCGGGTCGTGAAGCTTTCTTT CASSLAPGREAFF TRBV7-6 . TRBJ1-1 .
TGTGCCAGCAGTTCGGGGATTGTTTACGAGCAGTACTTC CASSSGIVYEQYF TRBV2 . TRBJ2-7 .
TGTGCCTGCAGTGAGGACAGGGACACTGAAGCTTTCTTT CACSEDRDTEAFF TRBV12-3/TRBV12-4 TRBD1 TRBJ1-1 .
TGTGCCAGCAGTTTAGCCGGGGGCTACGAAAACATTCAGTACTTC CASSLAGGYENIQYF TRBV12-3/TRBV12-4 . TRBJ2-4 few
TGTGCCAGCAGTTTATCCCCACGGACCACTGAGCAGTTCTTC CASSLSPRTTEQFF TRBV27 . TRBJ2-1 .
TGTGCCAGCAGTTTGGACAGGGGAGGTCTCTACGAGCAGTACTTC CASSLDRGGLYEQYF TRBV12-3/TRBV12-4 TRBD1 TRBJ2-7 few
TGTGCCAGCATAGTTGGTCCGGGTACTGAAGCTTTCTTT CASIVGPGTEAFF TRBV6-1 . TRBJ1-1 .
TGTGCCAGCAGAGAAACAGGATCCTCCTACAATGAGCAGTTCTTC CASRETGSSYNEQFF TRBV7-3 . TRBJ2-1 many
TGTGCCAGCAGTTTGGGGAACAGTGACACTGAAGCTTTCTTT CASSLGNSDTEAFF TRBV12-3/TRBV12-4 . TRBJ1-1 .